The clone carrying this TCR beta chain was detected ten times or more. Its antigen is not known. The data stem from a study of Graves' ophthalmopathy and Graves' hyperthyroidism. Turning to the study itself: Peripheral blood was obtained at first diagnosis, ahead of any treatment.

Study-wide points: The authors also found most expanded thyroid clonotypes above 0.001 frequency in blood.

About 10 ml of fresh blood yielded the PBMCs by density gradient. The study amplified TCR beta CDR3 regions using RNA transcripts. Second-round multiplex PCR came after a first-round RT-PCR that employed HTBI primers. One entry per CDR3 protein results from TCRdb running MiXCR on the multiplex PCR reads. This table has 300,000 to 400,000 distinct CDR3 sequences, roughly 17% appearing once. The sequencing input was peripheral blood. This TCR was sampled from an adult man with Graves' ophthalmopathy.

The CDR3: CASSPTGTVSGYTF. The DNA of the CDR3 is TGTGCCAGCAGTCCCACCGGGACAGTCTCAGGCTACACCTTC. This chain links TRBV28 with TRBJ1-2; 7 positions match TRBD1. The germline V gene encodes CDR1 MDHEN and CDR2 SYDVKM. The CDR3 has 14 residues. With V trimmed by 5 bases and J by 8 bases, 11 bases remained unmatched.